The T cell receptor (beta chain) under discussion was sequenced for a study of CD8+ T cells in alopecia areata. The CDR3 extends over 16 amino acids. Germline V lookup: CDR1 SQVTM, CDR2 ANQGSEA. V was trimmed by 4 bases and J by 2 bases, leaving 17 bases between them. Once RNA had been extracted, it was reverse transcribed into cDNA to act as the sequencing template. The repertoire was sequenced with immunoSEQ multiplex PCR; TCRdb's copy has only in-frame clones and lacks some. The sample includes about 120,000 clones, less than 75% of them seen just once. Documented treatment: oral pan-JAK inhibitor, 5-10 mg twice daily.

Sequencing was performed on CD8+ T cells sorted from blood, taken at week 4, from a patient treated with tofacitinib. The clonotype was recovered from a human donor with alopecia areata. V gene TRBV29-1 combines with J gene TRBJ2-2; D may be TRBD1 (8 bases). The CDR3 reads CSVVPGGQANTGELFF. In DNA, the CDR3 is TGCAGCGTTGTGCCGGGGGGACAGGCAAACACCGGGGAGCTGTTTTTT.